One and the same sample provided the 3 T cell receptor beta chains below, sequenced in a study of T cells in Graves' hyperthyroidism and ophthalmopathy. Amplification yielded TCR beta CDR3 regions, with RNA transcripts as the source. The TCR CDR3 was amplified in a first-round RT-PCR using the HTBI primer set. TCRdb passed the multiplex PCR reads through MiXCR, listing each CDR3 protein once. The sample has some 500,000 distinct CDR3 sequences, more than 15% seen once. Input material: blood. Source of these receptors: a woman aged 30 to 39 with Graves' ophthalmopathy.

The rearrangement links TRBV4-1 to TRBJ2-1; D is undetermined. V was trimmed by 8 bases and J by 10 bases, leaving 24 bases between them. Germline V lookup: CDR1 MGHRA, CDR2 YSYEKL. The CDR3 covers 15 residues. The CDR3 reads CASGRRPDGFIEQFF. The CDR3 DNA follows: TGCGCCAGCGGGCGAAGACCTGACGGTTTTATAGAGCAGTTCTTC.

This clonotype occurred many times. J is TRBJ1-1 and V is TRBV7-2; D possibly corresponds to TRBD1 (6 bases). CDR1 and CDR2 from the germline V gene are SGHTA and FQGNSA. V lost 5 bases and J 2 bases, leaving 15 bases between the germline ends. The CDR3 contains 15 residues. CDR3 sequence reads: CASSANRVVNTEAFF. CDR3 in DNA: TGTGCCAGCAGCGCAAACAGGGTTGTAAACACTGAAGCTTTCTTT.

This sequence joins TRBV6-4 and TRBJ2-1; 11 bases are a match to TRBD2. The J segment lost 7 bases and the V segment lost 5 bases, leaving 7 bases of the junction unmatched. This CDR3 has 15 amino acids. Germline V gene data show CDR1 as MRHNA and CDR2 as SNTAGT. The CDR3 here is CASSKLAGVPNEQFF. DNA of the CDR3: TGTGCCAGCAGTAAACTAGCGGGAGTGCCAAATGAGCAGTTCTTC.